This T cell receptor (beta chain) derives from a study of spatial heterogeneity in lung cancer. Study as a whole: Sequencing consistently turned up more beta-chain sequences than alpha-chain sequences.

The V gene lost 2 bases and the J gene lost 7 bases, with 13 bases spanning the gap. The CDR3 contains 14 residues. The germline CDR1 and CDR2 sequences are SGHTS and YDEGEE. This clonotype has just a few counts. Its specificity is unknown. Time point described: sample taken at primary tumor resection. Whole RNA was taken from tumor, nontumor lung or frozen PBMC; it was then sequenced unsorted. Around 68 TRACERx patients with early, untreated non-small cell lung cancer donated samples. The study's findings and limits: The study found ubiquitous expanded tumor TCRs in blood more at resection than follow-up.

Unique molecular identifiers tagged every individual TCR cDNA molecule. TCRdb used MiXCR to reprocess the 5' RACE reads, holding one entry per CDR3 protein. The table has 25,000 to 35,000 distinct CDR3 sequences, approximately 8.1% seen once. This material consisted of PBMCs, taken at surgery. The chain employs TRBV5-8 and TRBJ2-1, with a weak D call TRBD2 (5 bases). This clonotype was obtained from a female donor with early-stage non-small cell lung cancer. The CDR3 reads CASSFEGPMNEQFF. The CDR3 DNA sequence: TGTGCCAGCAGCTTTGAGGGCCCTATGAATGAGCAGTTCTTC.